This T cell receptor (beta chain) comes out of a study of blood T cell repertoires in COVID-19. Study overall: The analysed material was cDNA or gDNA that came from T cells, B-cell-depleted T cells, or PBMCs.

TCRdb's copy holds only in-frame clones and misses some; the assay was immunoSEQ multiplex PCR. The sample lists under 200,000 clones, roughly 86% occurring once. Germline CDR1 and CDR2: SGHNT and YYREEE (reference sequence). Unmatched junction bases numbered 6, after V lost 3 bases and J lost 0 bases. This CDR3 spans 16 amino acids. Material: peripheral blood. The TCR was taken from an elderly woman with COVID-19, enrolled during active disease. The chain carries TRBV5-4 and TRBJ2-5, with 9 bases matching TRBD1. For the CDR3, the DNA is TGTGCCAGCAGCTCACCGGGACAGGGAAACCAAGAGACCCAGTACTTC. This encodes CASSSPGQGNQETQYF.